Presented here are 17 T cell receptor beta chains from one specimen sequenced in a study of response to subunit inactivated influenza vaccine (dated by TCRdb to the late 2010s). Receptor amplification or capture employed RT-PCR. Sequencing was performed on an Illumina HiSeq 2500. Through fastp at Q25 and MiXCR, TCRdb rebuilt clones from the public reads, retaining in-frame beta chains. One record per CDR3 amino acid sequence lists the most common genes and DNA. For this sample the table gives about 540,000 distinct CDR3 sequences, of which approximately 20% were detected only once. The ten biggest clones cover roughly 2.8% of the sample. In addition, the sample was reused for a study of T cells expressing NK-cell markers. The second publication reports: The TCR beta cDNA libraries were made using 5'RACE template switching, a step that added both a universal primer site and unique molecular identifiers.

The sequencing used CD4+ T cells sorted from PBMCs, collected about 13 days after vaccination. The receptors were gathered from a man aged 50 to 59 who received an inactivated influenza vaccine. Donor details come from another sample of the same person, matched by shared clones.

This clonotype was seen only a few times. The CDR3 DNA is TGCAGTGCTAGAGATCCGGGGATAGGAACTGAAGCTTTCTTT. Translated: CSARDPGIGTEAFF. This sequence joins TRBV20-1 and TRBJ1-1; the D is unclear. This CDR3 is built from 14 residues. The V end was cut by 0 bases, the J end by 5 bases, with 13 bases between. Germline CDR1 DFQATT, CDR2 SNEGSKA (reference sequence).

The chain couples TRBV2 to TRBJ2-7, with D possibly matching TRBD1 (6 bases). CDR1 SNHLY and CDR2 FYNNEI come from the germline V gene. Trimming took 3 bases from V and 4 from J, leaving 22 bases between them. The CDR3 is 17 residues long. The CDR3 bases are TGTGCCAGCAGTGACGACCACCCGGGACAAAGAGTATACGAGCAGTACTTC. Its translation: CASSDDHPGQRVYEQYF.

This chain links TRBV4-3 with TRBJ2-7, with a weak D call TRBD2 (5 bases). CDR1 is LGHNA and CDR2 is YSLEER in the germline V gene. This CDR3 has 13 residues. Trimming cost V 0 bases and J 7 bases, with 10 bases left between them. The CDR3 sequence: CASSQDLWREQYF. DNA of the CDR3: TGCGCCAGCAGCCAAGATTTGTGGAGGGAGCAGTACTTC.

The chain couples TRBV6-1 to TRBJ1-2, with 8 bases aligning to TRBD1. From germline, CDR1 is MNHNS and CDR2 SASEGT. V trimming: 1 base; J trimming: 4 bases; junction bases outside the gene matches: 5. This CDR3 contains 15 residues. Written as DNA, the CDR3 is TGTGCCAGCAGTGAAGACCGGGACAGGACCTATGGCTACACCTTC. Its translation: CASSEDRDRTYGYTF.

The rearrangement links TRBV20-1 to TRBJ1-3, with D hard to call. CDR3 size: 18 residues. The germline gives CDR1 DFQATT, CDR2 SNEGSKA (reference sequence). Trimming took off 3 bases at V and 4 bases at J, with 25 bases between the two ends. This CDR3 is CSASLDYTSGTSGNTIYF. As DNA, the CDR3 is TGCAGTGCTAGCCTCGATTACACCTCCGGCACTTCCGGAAACACCATATATTTT.

This clonotype was counted only a few times. The V gene is TRBV5-1, the J gene TRBJ1-2, with D tentatively TRBD1 (6 bases). CDR1 is SGHRS and CDR2 is YFSETQ in the germline V gene. This CDR3 region has 17 residues. The ends were cut back, 4 bases at V and 3 bases at J, with 22 bases in the middle. CDR3 sequence (DNA): TGCGCCAGCAGCCAGTGGACGGACAGCTCGGGGGACTATGGCTACACCTTC. Translation gives CASSQWTDSSGDYGYTF.

The chain recombines TRBV7-2 with TRBJ2-1; 7 nucleotides agree with TRBD1. The CDR3 is 15 residues long. Trimming took 4 bases from V and 3 from J; bases not matched to a gene: 6. Looked up from germline, CDR1 is SGHTA and CDR2 is FQGNSA. CDR3 sequence: CASSSTGASYNEQFF. The CDR3 DNA reads TGTGCCAGCAGCTCTACAGGGGCCAGCTACAATGAGCAGTTCTTC.

The V gene is TRBV2, the J gene TRBJ2-7; 7 bases are a match to TRBD1. V was pared by 0 bases and J by 3 bases, with 5 bases of the junction left unmatched. This CDR3 is built from 15 residues. Per the germline V gene, CDR1 is SNHLY and CDR2 is FYNNEI. CDR3 coding DNA: TGTGCCAGCAGTGAAGCGAGGACAGGCCGCTACGAGCAGTACTTC. Translated, it gives CASSEARTGRYEQYF.

The chain recombines TRBV7-3 with TRBJ2-7; D not certain. V was shortened by 1 base and J by 0 bases, with 16 bases between the two germline ends. The CDR3 runs to 17 residues. In germline, CDR1 is SGHTA, CDR2 FQGTGA. The CDR3 spells CASSLIGKARRSYEQYF. CDR3 DNA sequence: TGTGCCAGCAGCTTAATTGGTAAGGCGAGGCGCTCCTACGAGCAGTACTTC.

V usage is TRBV5-1 and J usage is TRBJ2-7; 9 bases align to TRBD1. The germline CDR1 and CDR2 sequences are SGHRS and YFSETQ. V shed 4 bases and J 6 bases; nucleotides not matched to a gene: 8. This CDR3 region has 14 residues. The DNA for the CDR3 is TGCGCCAGCAGCCCCGGACAGGGGATAGTCGAGCAGTACTTC. It translates to CASSPGQGIVEQYF. The full variable domain, with the rest looked up from reference TRBV5-1 and TRBJ2-7, is KAGVTQTPRYLIKTRGQQVTLSCSPISGHRSVSWYQQTPGQGLQFLFEYFSETQRNKGNFPGRFSGRQFSNSRSEMNVSTLELGDSALYLCASSPGQGIVEQYFGPGTRLTVT.

The chain is built from TRBV7-2 and TRBJ2-1; D is ambiguous. The CDR3 is 16 amino acids. Trimming pared 1 base from V and 9 bases from J, leaving 19 bases between. Germline V lookup: CDR1 SGHTA, CDR2 FQGNSA. The CDR3: CASSLVVSEKSIEQFF. CDR3 nucleotides: TGTGCCAGCAGCTTAGTTGTCAGTGAAAAATCGATTGAGCAGTTCTTC.

The V call is TRBV18, the J call TRBJ1-1, with unresolved D. In germline, CDR1 is KGHSH, CDR2 LQKENI. The CDR3 consists of 13 residues. Trimming shortened V by 0 bases and J by 4 bases, and 6 bases separated the two germline ends. The CDR3 DNA reads TGTGCCAGCTCACCACCTTCAGTCACTGAAGCTTTCTTT. Translation gives CASSPPSVTEAFF.

The chain has TRBV5-1 and TRBJ2-2; D is unclear. This CDR3 spans 16 amino acids. Germline V gene lookup returns CDR1 SGHRS and CDR2 YFSETQ. Between the trimmed V and J ends, which lost 4 bases and 4 bases, there was a span of 17 bases. CDR3 coding DNA: TGCGCCAGCAGCCTACCGGACCCTTCGGGCACCGGGGAGCTGTTTTTT. Encoded protein: CASSLPDPSGTGELFF.

The sample holds many counts of this clonotype. The chain combines TRBV30 with TRBJ2-7; a weak D match, TRBD1 (5 bases). V lost 2 bases and J lost 3, with 11 bases in between. This CDR3 spans 13 amino acids. Per the germline V gene, CDR1 is GTSNPN and CDR2 is SVGIG (reference sequence). CDR3: CAWSLTGVYEQYF. In DNA, the CDR3 is TGTGCCTGGAGTCTTACAGGAGTCTACGAGCAGTACTTC.

This clonotype turned up a few times. The CDR3 coding sequence is TGTGCCAGCAGTATACAGGGGCCAGAGACCCAGTACTTC. As protein: CASSIQGPETQYF. The chain is built from TRBV28 and TRBJ2-5; 7 nucleotides align to TRBD1. The junction had 4 bases not matched to a gene; V was cut back by 5 bases and J by 4 bases. The CDR3 is 13 residues long. Germline lookup yields CDR1 MDHEN and CDR2 SYDVKM.

In nucleotides, the CDR3 is TGCGCCAGCAGCGGGGGCAACGACGTTGAAAAACTGTTTTTT. It encodes CASSGGNDVEKLFF. The rearrangement uses TRBV5-1 and TRBJ1-4; the D gene is possibly TRBD1 (6 bases). Looked up from germline, CDR1 is SGHRS and CDR2 is YFSETQ. The CDR3 is 14 amino acids. The germline V and J ends were trimmed by 4 bases and 7 bases, with 14 bases remaining between them.

This clonotype appeared a few times. This chain uses TRBV11-1 with TRBJ2-3; 7 nucleotides line up with TRBD2. The V segment lost 5 bases and the J segment 1 base; nucleotides outside the gene matches: 6. The CDR3 totals 15 residues. In germline, CDR1 is SGHAT, CDR2 FQDESV (reference sequence). The CDR3 sequence is CASSPAGQRTDTQYF. CDR3 nucleotide sequence: TGTGCCAGCAGCCCAGCGGGGCAGCGCACAGATACGCAGTATTTT.